The source of this TCR beta chain is a study of CD8+ T cells in alopecia areata. General study findings and limits: Scalp clonality decreased significantly with tofacitinib, and so did expanded CD8+ clones among the top 100.

Regarding this clone: The antigen is unknown.

RNA was isolated and reverse transcribed to cDNA, the sequencing template. Clones were read by immunoSEQ multiplex PCR, and TCRdb kept only the in-frame ones, dropping some. The profile shows about 200,000 clones, more than 30% of them singletons. The germline CDR1 and CDR2 sequences are SEHNR and FQNEAQ (reference sequence). V was trimmed by 5 bases and J by 1 base, leaving 18 bases between them. This CDR3 is 17 amino acids long. Treatment defined: oral pan-JAK inhibitor, 5-10 mg twice daily. The J gene is TRBJ2-1, the V gene TRBV7-9; perhaps TRBD1 as D (6 bases). The receptor comes from a human donor with alopecia areata. Sequenced material: CD4+ T cells sorted from blood, taken around week 31, from a patient treated with tofacitinib. The CDR3 DNA is TGTGCCAGCAGCGACGCCTGGGGGCAAAGATCCTACAATGAGCAGTTCTTC. It is translated as CASSDAWGQRSYNEQFF.